The clone carrying this T cell receptor (beta chain) was seen a handful of times. What it recognizes is unknown. The assay was immunoSEQ multiplex PCR, and TCRdb's table has in-frame clones only and misses some. This table has 7,000 or so clones, 60% to 80% appearing once. These data are taken from a study of chemoradiotherapy in HPV16-positive cancers. Study details: Candidate HPV-specific clones and shared TCR motifs came from two HPV16-positive patients. General study findings and limits: Non-HPV-specific T cells did not expand in tumors during treatment, whereas candidate HPV-specific clones and E7-related motifs did.

The CDR3 consists of 13 residues. V was clipped by 8 bases and J by 4 bases, with 11 bases between them. Looked up from germline, CDR1 is WNHNN and CDR2 is SYGVQD (reference sequence). The TCR originated in a human donor with HPV-associated anogenital cancer. The sample was collected from a patient who underwent chemoradiotherapy. The gene calls are TRBV10-1 and TRBJ2-2, with TRBD1 as a possible D gene (6 bases). DNA for the CDR3: TGCGCCAGCTCCGGACAGTTCACCGGGGAGCTGTTTTTT. As protein: CASSGQFTGELFF.